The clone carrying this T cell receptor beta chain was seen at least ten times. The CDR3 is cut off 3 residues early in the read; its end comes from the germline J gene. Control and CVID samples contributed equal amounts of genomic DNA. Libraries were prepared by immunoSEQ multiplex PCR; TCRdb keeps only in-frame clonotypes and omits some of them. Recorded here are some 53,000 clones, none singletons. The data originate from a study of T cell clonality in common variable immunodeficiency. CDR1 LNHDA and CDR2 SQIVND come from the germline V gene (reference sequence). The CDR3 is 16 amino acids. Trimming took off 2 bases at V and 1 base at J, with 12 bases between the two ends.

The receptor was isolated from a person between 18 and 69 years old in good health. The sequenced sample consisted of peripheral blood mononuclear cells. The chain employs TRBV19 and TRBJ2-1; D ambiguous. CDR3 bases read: TGTGCCAGTAGTATACTAGACCAGAGGTCCTACAATGAG. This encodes CASSILDQRSYNE. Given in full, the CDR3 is CASSILDQRSYNEQFF.